This TCR beta chain is from a study of blood T cell repertoires in COVID-19. Study summary: Samples came from the United States, Italy and Spain, spanning acute and convalescent COVID-19. From T cells, B-cell-depleted T cells, or PBMCs came the material, which was cDNA or gDNA.

Authors' processing steps: Amplification with reference gene primers provided the estimates of nucleated cell counts. Sequencing used immunoSEQ multiplex PCR; TCRdb keeps in-frame clones, though not all of them. V and J calls and clone size are given by that table; D and trimming were obtained from the DNA. This sample has over 150,000 clones, with approximately 85% found just once. Seattle enrolled patients during active infection and tracked them longitudinally. CDR3 length equals 14 residues. V was trimmed by 2 bases and J by 1 base, leaving 8 bases between them. CDR1 and CDR2 (germline): KGHSH, LQKENI.

This chain connects TRBV18 to TRBJ1-1; no clear D gene. This TCR came from a man older than 75 with COVID-19, enrolled during active disease. Sequencing was performed on peripheral blood. In DNA form, the CDR3 reads TGTGCCAGCTCACCATCCTCCGGGAACACTGAAGCTTTCTTT. Translation gives CASSPSSGNTEAFF.